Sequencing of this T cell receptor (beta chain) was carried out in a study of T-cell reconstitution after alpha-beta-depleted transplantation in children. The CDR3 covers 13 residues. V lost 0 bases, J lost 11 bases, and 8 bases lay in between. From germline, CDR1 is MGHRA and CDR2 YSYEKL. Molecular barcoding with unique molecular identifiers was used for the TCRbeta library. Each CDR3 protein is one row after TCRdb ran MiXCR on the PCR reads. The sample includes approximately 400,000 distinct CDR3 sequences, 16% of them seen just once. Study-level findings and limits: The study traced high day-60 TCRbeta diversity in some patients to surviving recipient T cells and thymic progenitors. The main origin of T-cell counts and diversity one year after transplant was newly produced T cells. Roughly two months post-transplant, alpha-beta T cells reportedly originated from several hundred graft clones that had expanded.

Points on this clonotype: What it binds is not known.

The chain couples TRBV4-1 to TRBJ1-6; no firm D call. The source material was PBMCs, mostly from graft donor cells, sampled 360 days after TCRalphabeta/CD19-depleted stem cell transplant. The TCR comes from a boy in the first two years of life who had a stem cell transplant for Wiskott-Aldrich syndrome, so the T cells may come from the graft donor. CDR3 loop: CASSQDVRPPLHF. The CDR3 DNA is TGCGCCAGCAGCCAAGATGTAAGACCACCCCTCCACTTT.